Sequencing of this T cell receptor beta chain was carried out in a study of blood T cell repertoires in COVID-19. Across the whole study: Sites across the United States, Italy and Spain contributed samples from acute and convalescent COVID-19. From T cells, B-cell-depleted T cells, or PBMCs came the material, which was cDNA or gDNA.

As processed by the authors: Amplification with reference gene primers provided the estimates of nucleated cell counts. The table came from immunoSEQ multiplex PCR; TCRdb's copy has only in-frame clones and leaves some out. Clone size and V and J calls were adopted from that table, with D and trimming inferred from the DNA. The sample holds tens of thousands of clones, approximately 89% seen once. V lost 5 bases and J 4 bases, leaving 18 bases between the germline ends. The CDR3 contains 16 residues. Germline-derived CDR1 and CDR2 are MNHEY and SVGEGT. The clonotype comes from a man between 65 and 80 years old with active or convalescent COVID-19. Sequencing input: peripheral blood. J is TRBJ1-5 and V is TRBV6-2 or TRBV6-3; D perhaps matches TRBD1 (5 bases). CDR3 region: CASSASRGGSNQPQHF. The CDR3 coding sequence is TGTGCCAGCAGTGCCTCCCGGGGGGGTTCGAATCAGCCCCAGCATTTT.